A single T cell receptor (beta chain) is shown here with its context. What it binds is not known. The sample is drawn from a study of cytomegalovirus exposure and HLA in healthy donors. Across the whole study: It was reported in a later analysis that the same platform had been used for the 120 or so validation repertoires as for the approximately 730 first-cohort repertoires.

Study findings and constraints: Testing in vitro showed a few CMV-associated chains specific for CMV antigens. The finding came from a later analysis; first-cohort TCR clusters tended to co-occur in the roughly 110 validation repertoires. Reported performance of the classifier showed diagnosis of cytomegalovirus status with high specificity and sensitivity.

Profiled with immunoSEQ multiplex PCR; TCRdb holds only in-frame clones, not every one. The data hold about 65,000 clones, with 90% to 95% observed a single time. The TCR originated in a young woman in good health and CMV-seronegative. Input material: PBMCs.

CDR3 DNA: TGCGCCAGCAGCTCTCTCTCACATCAGGATGGCTACACCTTC. This codes for CASSSLSHQDGYTF. The V gene is TRBV5-1, the J gene TRBJ1-2; D gene unclear. This CDR3 spans 14 amino acids. Germline-derived CDR1 and CDR2 are SGHRS and YFSETQ. The V gene lost 3 bases and the J gene lost 6 bases, with 15 bases spanning the gap.